Below, 14 T cell receptor beta chains from the same sample are listed, as sequenced in a study of OX40 agonist ivuxolimab in advanced cancers. Sequencing was performed with immunoSEQ multiplex PCR; in TCRdb, only in-frame clones are kept and a portion is missing. The sample records around 98,000 clones, around 88% being singletons. Sequences were derived from CD4+ or CD8+ T cells sorted from blood, sampled in a trial of the OX40 agonist ivuxolimab. Source of these receptors: an adult with an advanced solid tumor such as melanoma, head and neck, liver or kidney cancer.

The CDR3 nucleotides read TGTGCCAGCATCCAACAGGTGGGGGCTAACTATGGCTACACCTTC. This codes for CASIQQVGANYGYTF. This chain connects TRBV6-1 to TRBJ1-2; TRBD1 is a possible D gene (5 bases). The CDR3 is 15 residues long. The germline V gene has CDR1 MNHNS and CDR2 SASEGT. The ends were cut back, 7 bases at V and 0 bases at J, with 15 bases in the middle.

CDR3 loop: CSARIRAEAFF. For the CDR3, the DNA is TGCAGTGCGAGGATAAGGGCTGAAGCTTTCTTT. The J gene is TRBJ1-1, the V gene TRBV20-1; the D is unclear. V lost 6 bases, J lost 6 bases, and 11 bases lay in between. Germline loops: CDR1 DFQATT, CDR2 SNEGSKA (reference sequence). The CDR3 extends over 11 amino acids.

The V gene is TRBV2, the J gene TRBJ1-4, with D possibly being TRBD1 (6 bases). Trimming took 6 bases from V and 11 from J, leaving 10 bases between them. The CDR3 contains 11 residues. The germline gives CDR1 SNHLY, CDR2 FYNNEI. CDR3 DNA sequence: TGTGCCAGCAGCCGAGGGGGGAAACTGTTTTTT. Amino acid sequence: CASSRGGKLFF.

This sequence joins TRBV5-1 and TRBJ1-3; TRBD1 aligns across 8 bases. J lost 4 bases, V lost 4 bases, and 7 bases had no gene match. This CDR3 spans 15 amino acids. Germline values: CDR1 SGHRS, CDR2 YFSETQ. The CDR3 region has the DNA TGCGCCAGCAGCCTCCGCGGGACAGGAGGAAACACCATATATTTT. Protein product: CASSLRGTGGNTIYF. Complete variable domain (other parts from reference TRBV5-1 and TRBJ1-3): KAGVTQTPRYLIKTRGQQVTLSCSPISGHRSVSWYQQTPGQGLQFLFEYFSETQRNKGNFPGRFSGRQFSNSRSEMNVSTLELGDSALYLCASSLRGTGGNTIYFGEGSWLTVV.

The rearrangement joins TRBV5-1 to TRBJ1-1, with a possible D match to TRBD1 (5 bases). With 0 bases removed from V and 0 bases from J, the gap between germline ends came to 9 bases. The CDR3 has 15 amino acids. CDR1 is SGHRS and CDR2 is YFSETQ in the germline V gene. For the CDR3, the DNA is TGCGCCAGCAGCTTGGCACTGGACATGAACACTGAAGCTTTCTTT. Amino acid sequence: CASSLALDMNTEAFF.

The chain recombines TRBV7-9 with TRBJ1-6, with TRBD1 identical over 8 bases. Germline-derived CDR1 and CDR2 are SEHNR and FQNEAQ (reference sequence). The CDR3 covers 14 residues. V gave up 5 bases and J gave up 8 bases; unmatched junction bases: 5. CDR3 loop: CASSRQGRDSPLHF. The CDR3, as DNA: TGTGCCAGCAGCCGACAGGGGAGAGATTCACCCCTCCACTTT. Combining the CDR3 with reference TRBV7-9 and TRBJ1-6 gives the whole variable domain DTGVSQNPRHKITKRGQNVTFRCDPISEHNRLYWYRQTLGQGPEFLTYFQNEAQLEKSRLLSDRFSAERPKGSFSTLEIQRTEQGDSAMYLCASSRQGRDSPLHFGNGTRLTVT.

The gene calls are TRBV6-1 and TRBJ1-2; D might be TRBD1 (5 bases). The CDR3 runs 15 residues. V was clipped by 3 bases and J by 4 bases, with 15 bases between them. CDR1 and CDR2 from the germline V gene are MNHNS and SASEGT. CDR3 loop: CASSDQGKYPYGYTF. Here the CDR3 DNA reads TGTGCCAGCAGTGATCAGGGCAAATACCCCTATGGCTACACCTTC.

The V call is TRBV7-2, the J call TRBJ2-5, with unresolved D. Germline CDR1 SGHTA, CDR2 FQGNSA. This CDR3 region has 15 residues. Trimming stripped 7 bases from V and 5 bases from J, with 20 bases between. In DNA form, the CDR3 reads TGTGCCAGCACCCTCGTGTCTACCTCTGTGGAGACCCAGTACTTC. Protein: CASTLVSTSVETQYF.

The genes are TRBV5-5 and TRBJ2-2, with unresolved D. There are 12 residues in the CDR3. CDR1 SGHKS and CDR2 YYEKEE come from the germline V gene (reference sequence). V lost 6 bases and J 7 bases, leaving 10 bases between the germline ends. The CDR3 sequence is CASTLLGGELFF. In DNA form, the CDR3 reads TGTGCCAGCACCCTGTTGGGCGGGGAGCTGTTTTTT.

This clone was observed a single time. The chain recombines TRBV18 with TRBJ2-3; D unresolved. The CDR3 extends over 14 amino acids. Germline V gives CDR1 KGHSH, CDR2 LQKENI. V dropped 4 bases and J dropped 2 bases, with 10 bases sitting between them. The CDR3 nucleotides are TGTGCCAGCTCACTACTAAGTGACACAGATACGCAGTATTTT. Its protein product is CASSLLSDTDTQYF.

J is TRBJ1-6 and V is TRBV6-6; weak D call: TRBD1 (6 bases). The V and J ends lost 6 bases and 3 bases respectively, with 12 bases between them. Germline CDR1 reads MNHNY; CDR2 reads SVGAGI (reference sequence). This CDR3 is 15 amino acids long. In DNA, the CDR3 is TGTGCCAGCAGAAAGGGGGACCTCTATAATTCACCCCTCCACTTT. Translating gives CASRKGDLYNSPLHF.

The CDR3 here is CASSYSNRGDRYEQYF. The CDR3 DNA reads TGTGCCAGCAGTTACTCGAACAGGGGAGATCGCTACGAGCAGTACTTC. The V call is TRBV6-5, the J call TRBJ2-7; TRBD1 matches 7 bases. V gave up 0 bases and J gave up 3 bases; unmatched junction bases: 8. The CDR3 runs 16 residues. Germline CDR1 is MNHEY and CDR2 is SVGAGI.

This clone has just one count. This sequence joins TRBV14 and TRBJ2-1, with D possibly being TRBD2 (6 bases). In germline, CDR1 is SGHDN, CDR2 FVKESK. The CDR3 is 20 amino acids. Trimming took 4 bases from V and 4 from J, leaving 29 bases between them. The CDR3 protein is CASSRALKHRGGELYNEQFF. The CDR3 DNA sequence: TGTGCCAGCAGCCGGGCCCTTAAACACCGGGGAGGCGAGTTATACAATGAGCAGTTCTTC. The whole variable domain, remainder taken from reference TRBV14 and TRBJ2-1, is EAGVTQFPSHSVIEKGQTVTLRCDPISGHDNLYWYRRVMGKEIKFLLHFVKESKQDESGMPNNRFLAERTGGTYSTLKVQPAELEDSGVYFCASSRALKHRGGELYNEQFFGPGTRLTVL.

CDR3 in amino acids: CASSRSAGDNYGYTF. CDR3 in DNA: TGCGCCAGCAGCCGATCGGCAGGGGATAACTATGGCTACACCTTC. The rearrangement uses TRBV5-1 and TRBJ1-2; D is perhaps TRBD1 (6 bases). Looked up from germline, CDR1 is SGHRS and CDR2 is YFSETQ. Trimming removed 4 bases from V and 1 base from J, with 14 bases in between. CDR3 length equals 15 residues.